These 5 T cell receptor beta chains share one sample of origin, sequenced in a study of blood T cell repertoires in COVID-19. Assay used: immunoSEQ multiplex PCR; TCRdb lists only in-frame clones, some missing. The table has about 94,000 clones, roughly 87% seen once; the top ten hold around 5%. The specimen sequenced was peripheral blood. These receptors came from a woman older than 75 with acute or convalescent COVID-19.

J is TRBJ2-2 and V is TRBV28; the D gene is possibly TRBD1 (6 bases). Germline V CDR1 and CDR2: MDHEN, SYDVKM. CDR3 size: 15 residues. Trimming cost V 5 bases and J 1 base, with 11 bases left between them. In nucleotides, the CDR3 is TGTGCCAGCAGTGCGACAGGACTGAACACCGGGGAGCTGTTTTTT. This translates into CASSATGLNTGELFF. The variable domain in full, with the rest retrieved from reference TRBV28 and TRBJ2-2, is DVKVTQSSRYLVKRTGEKVFLECVQDMDHENMFWYRQDPGLGLRLIYFSYDVKMKEKGDIPEGYSVSREKKERFSLILESASTNQTSMYLCASSATGLNTGELFFGEGSRLTVL.

This sequence joins TRBV7-9 and TRBJ2-1; 7 positions match TRBD1. Germline values: CDR1 SEHNR, CDR2 FQNEAQ (reference sequence). Trimming at V came to 3 bases and at J to 8 bases, leaving 7 bases not matched to a gene. The CDR3 loop spans 14 amino acids. CDR3 in amino acids: CASSFSLQGDEQFF. The CDR3 nucleotides are TGTGCCAGCAGCTTCTCCCTCCAGGGGGATGAGCAGTTCTTC.

The chain has TRBV6-5 and TRBJ2-1; D might be TRBD2 (6 bases). CDR1 and CDR2 from the germline V gene are MNHEY and SVGAGI. V lost 0 bases and J 9 bases, leaving 9 bases between the germline ends. The CDR3 is 13 residues long. CDR3 protein: CASSYSSGVEQFF. The CDR3 DNA sequence: TGTGCCAGCAGTTACTCGTCGGGAGTTGAGCAGTTCTTC.

This clone was seen once. The rearrangement uses TRBV9 and TRBJ1-1, with 7 positions matching TRBD1. In germline, CDR1 is SGDLS, CDR2 YYNGEE. CDR3 length: 14 amino acids. J lost 7 bases, V lost 3 bases, and 9 bases had no gene match. CDR3 DNA: TGTGCCAGCAGCGCGTCCCGGGACAGCCATGAAGCTTTCTTT. The encoded protein is CASSASRDSHEAFF. Supplemented by reference TRBV9 and TRBJ1-1, the full variable domain reads DSGVTQTPKHLITATGQRVTLRCSPRSGDLSVYWYQQSLDQGLQFLIQYYNGEERAKGNILERFSAQQFPDLHSELNLSSLELGDSALYFCASSASRDSHEAFFGQGTRLTVV.

J is TRBJ1-1 and V is TRBV3-1 (or the pseudogene TRBV3-2), with D hard to call. The CDR3 covers 14 residues. V was cut by 3 bases and J by 0 bases, with 8 bases left in between. Germline V gene sequence: CDR1 LGHDT, CDR2 YNNKEL (reference sequence). CDR3 sequence reads: CASSQERVNTEAFF. Written as DNA, the CDR3 is TGTGCCAGCAGCCAGGAGAGAGTGAACACTGAAGCTTTCTTT.